This T cell receptor beta chain was identified during a study of CD8 T cells in ankylosing spondylitis. Study-level findings and limits: As reported, disease-linked clones showed significant enrichment in matched ankylosing spondylitis synovial fluid. Relatively rare in peripheral blood, disease-linked clones were also CD8+. There were earlier reports of some motif variants in reactive arthritis synovial fluid and blood.

V lost 4 bases, J lost 9 bases, and 10 bases stayed unmatched. CDR1 and CDR2 from the germline V gene are SGHTS and YDEGEE. The CDR3 runs to 16 residues. Libraries of TCR beta came from quantitative 5'-RACE with molecular barcodes. MiXCR, run by TCRdb on the 5' RACE reads, gives a single entry per CDR3 protein. The table lists approximately 220,000 distinct CDR3 sequences, over 9.5% of them singletons. Notes on this clonotype: Its antigen is as yet unknown.

This TCR was recovered from a male donor with ankylosing spondylitis or in good health (not recorded which). The rearrangement links TRBV5-8 to TRBJ2-1, with 13 bases fitting TRBD2. Sequenced sample: blood, either unsorted or a sorted T cell fraction (not recorded which). The CDR3 loop is CASSLVLAGGPREQFF. The DNA for the CDR3 is TGTGCCAGCAGCCTAGTACTAGCGGGGGGGCCCCGTGAGCAGTTCTTC.